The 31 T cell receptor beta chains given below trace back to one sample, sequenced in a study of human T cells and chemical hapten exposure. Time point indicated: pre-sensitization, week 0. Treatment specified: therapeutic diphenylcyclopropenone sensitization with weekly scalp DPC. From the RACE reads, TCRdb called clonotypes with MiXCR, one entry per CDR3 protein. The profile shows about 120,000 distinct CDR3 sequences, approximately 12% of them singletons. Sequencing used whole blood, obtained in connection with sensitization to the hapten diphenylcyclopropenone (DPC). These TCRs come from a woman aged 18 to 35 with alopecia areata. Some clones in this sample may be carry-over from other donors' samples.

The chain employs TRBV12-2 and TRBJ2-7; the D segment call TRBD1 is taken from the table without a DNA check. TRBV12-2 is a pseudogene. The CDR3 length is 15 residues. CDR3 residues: CASRLLDRETYEQYF. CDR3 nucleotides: TGTGCAAGTCGCTTATTGGACAGGGAGACCTACGAGCAGTACTTC.

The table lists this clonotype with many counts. For the CDR3, the DNA is TGTGCCAGCAGTTACAGTACAGCCTACGAGCAGTACTTC. This translates into CASSYSTAYEQYF. The chain combines TRBV6-2 or TRBV6-3 with TRBJ2-7; D gene unclear. The CDR3 totals 13 residues. CDR1 and CDR2 from the germline V gene are MNHEY and SVGEGT. V dropped 2 bases and J dropped 2 bases, with 7 bases sitting between them.

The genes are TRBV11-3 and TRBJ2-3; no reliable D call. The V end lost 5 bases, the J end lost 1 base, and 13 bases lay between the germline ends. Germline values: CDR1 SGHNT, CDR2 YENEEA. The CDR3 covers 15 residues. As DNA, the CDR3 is TGTGCCAGCAGCCCAGGCGCAGTCCGCACAGATACGCAGTATTTT. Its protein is CASSPGAVRTDTQYF.

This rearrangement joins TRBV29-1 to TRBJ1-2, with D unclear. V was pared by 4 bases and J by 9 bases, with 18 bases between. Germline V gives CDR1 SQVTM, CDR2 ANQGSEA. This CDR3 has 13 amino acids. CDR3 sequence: CSVAVWGSGSYTF. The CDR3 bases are TGCAGCGTTGCGGTCTGGGGAAGTGGGAGCTACACCTTC.

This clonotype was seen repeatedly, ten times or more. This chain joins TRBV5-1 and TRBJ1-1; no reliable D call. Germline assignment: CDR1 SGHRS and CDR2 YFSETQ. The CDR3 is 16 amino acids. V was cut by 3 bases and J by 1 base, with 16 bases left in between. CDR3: CASSSQWRTGNTEAFF. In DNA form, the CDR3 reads TGCGCCAGCAGCTCGCAGTGGCGGACGGGGAACACTGAAGCTTTCTTT.

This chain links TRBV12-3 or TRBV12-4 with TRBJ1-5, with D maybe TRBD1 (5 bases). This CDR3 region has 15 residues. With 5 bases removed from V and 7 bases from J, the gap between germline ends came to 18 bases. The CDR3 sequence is CASSATFRGTQPQHF. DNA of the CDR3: TGTGCCAGCAGTGCCACTTTTAGGGGAACCCAGCCCCAGCATTTT.

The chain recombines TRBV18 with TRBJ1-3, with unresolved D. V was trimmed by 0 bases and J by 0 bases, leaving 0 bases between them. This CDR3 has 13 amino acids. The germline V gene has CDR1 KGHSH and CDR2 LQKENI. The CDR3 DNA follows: TGTGCCAGCTCACCACCCTCTGGAAACACCATATATTTT. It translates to CASSPPSGNTIYF.

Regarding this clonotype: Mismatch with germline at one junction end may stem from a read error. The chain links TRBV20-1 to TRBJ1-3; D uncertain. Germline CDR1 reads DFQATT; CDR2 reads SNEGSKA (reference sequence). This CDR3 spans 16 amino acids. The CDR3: CSARGLGRSSENTIYF. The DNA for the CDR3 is TGCAGTGCTAGGGGTTTGGGCAGGAGCTCTGAAAACACCATATATTTT.

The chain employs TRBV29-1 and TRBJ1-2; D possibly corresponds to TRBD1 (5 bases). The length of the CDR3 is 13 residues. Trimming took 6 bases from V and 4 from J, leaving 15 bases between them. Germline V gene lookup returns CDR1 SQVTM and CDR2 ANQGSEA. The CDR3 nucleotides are TGCAGCGTGGGGGACGGAGGGAGCTATGGCTACACCTTC. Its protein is CSVGDGGSYGYTF. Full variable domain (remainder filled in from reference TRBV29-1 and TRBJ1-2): SAVISQKPSRDICQRGTSLTIQCQVDSQVTMMFWYRQQPGQSLTLIATANQGSEATYESGFVIDKFPISRPNLTFSTLTVSNMSPEDSSIYLCSVGDGGSYGYTFGSGTRLTVV.

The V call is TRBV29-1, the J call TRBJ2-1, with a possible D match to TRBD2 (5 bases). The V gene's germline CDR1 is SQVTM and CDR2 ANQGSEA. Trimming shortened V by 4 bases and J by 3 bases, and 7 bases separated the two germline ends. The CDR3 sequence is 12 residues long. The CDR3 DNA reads TGCAGCGTTGCCGGGGACTACAATGAGCAGTTCTTC. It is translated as CSVAGDYNEQFF.

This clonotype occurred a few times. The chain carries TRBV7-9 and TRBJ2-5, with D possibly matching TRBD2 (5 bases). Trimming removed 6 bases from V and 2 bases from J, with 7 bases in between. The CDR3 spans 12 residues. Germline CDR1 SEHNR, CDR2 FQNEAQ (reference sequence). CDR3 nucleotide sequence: TGTGCCAGCAGGGGGAGTCAAGAGACCCAGTACTTC. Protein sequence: CASRGSQETQYF. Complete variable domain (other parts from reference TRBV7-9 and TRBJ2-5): DTGVSQNPRHKITKRGQNVTFRCDPISEHNRLYWYRQTLGQGPEFLTYFQNEAQLEKSRLLSDRFSAERPKGSFSTLEIQRTEQGDSAMYLCASRGSQETQYFGPGTRLLVL.

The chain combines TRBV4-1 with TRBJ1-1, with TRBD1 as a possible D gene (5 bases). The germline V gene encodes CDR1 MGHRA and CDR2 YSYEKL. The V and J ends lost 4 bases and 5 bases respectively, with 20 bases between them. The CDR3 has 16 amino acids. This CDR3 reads CASSLRYFTEGTEAFF. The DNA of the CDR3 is TGCGCCAGCAGCCTAAGATATTTCACGGAGGGGACTGAAGCTTTCTTT.

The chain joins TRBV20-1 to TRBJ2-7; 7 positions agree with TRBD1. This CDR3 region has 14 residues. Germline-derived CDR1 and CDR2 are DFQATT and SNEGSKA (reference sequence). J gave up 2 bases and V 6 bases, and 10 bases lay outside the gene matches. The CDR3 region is CSAVRQGRTYEQYF. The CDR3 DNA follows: TGCAGTGCCGTACGACAGGGACGTACCTACGAGCAGTACTTC.

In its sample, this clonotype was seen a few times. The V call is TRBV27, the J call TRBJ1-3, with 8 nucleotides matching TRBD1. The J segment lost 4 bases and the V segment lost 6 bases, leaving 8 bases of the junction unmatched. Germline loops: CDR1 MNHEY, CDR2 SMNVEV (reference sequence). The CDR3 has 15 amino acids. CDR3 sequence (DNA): TGTGCCAGCAGCCCCGACAGGGGACCCGGAAACACCATATATTTT. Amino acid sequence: CASSPDRGPGNTIYF.

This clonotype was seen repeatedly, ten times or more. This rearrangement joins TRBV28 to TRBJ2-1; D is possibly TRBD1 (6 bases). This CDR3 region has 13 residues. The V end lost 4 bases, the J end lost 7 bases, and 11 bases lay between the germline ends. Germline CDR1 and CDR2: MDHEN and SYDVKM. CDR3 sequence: CASSYLQGNEQFF. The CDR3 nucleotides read TGTGCCAGCAGTTACCTACAGGGAAATGAGCAGTTCTTC.

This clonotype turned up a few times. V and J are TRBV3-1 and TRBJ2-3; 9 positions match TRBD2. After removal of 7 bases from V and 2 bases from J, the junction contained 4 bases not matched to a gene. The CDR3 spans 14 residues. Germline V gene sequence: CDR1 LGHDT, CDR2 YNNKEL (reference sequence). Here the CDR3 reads CASTLAGITDTQYF. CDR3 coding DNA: TGTGCCAGCACACTAGCGGGCATCACAGATACGCAGTATTTT.

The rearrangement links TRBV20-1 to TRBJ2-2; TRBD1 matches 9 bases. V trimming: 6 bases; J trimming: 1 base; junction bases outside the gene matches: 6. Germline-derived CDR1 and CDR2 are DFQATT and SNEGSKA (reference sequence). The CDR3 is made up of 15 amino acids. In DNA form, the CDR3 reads TGCAGTGCGAAACGGGACAGGGAGAACACCGGGGAGCTGTTTTTT. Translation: CSAKRDRENTGELFF.

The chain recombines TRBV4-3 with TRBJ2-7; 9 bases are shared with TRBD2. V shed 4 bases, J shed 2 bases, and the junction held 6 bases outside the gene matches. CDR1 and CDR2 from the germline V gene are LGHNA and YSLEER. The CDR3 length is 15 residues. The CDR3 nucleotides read TGCGCCAGCAGCCCAAATAGCGGGGGCACCTACGAGCAGTACTTC. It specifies CASSPNSGGTYEQYF.

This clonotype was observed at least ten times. CDR3 DNA: TGTGCCAGTAGCAGGGCCGGGGAGCTGTTTTTT. Translating it yields CASSRAGELFF. The V gene is TRBV12-3 or TRBV12-4, the J gene TRBJ2-2; TRBD1 is a possible D gene (5 bases). The CDR3 is 11 amino acids. Trimming pared 9 bases from V and 6 bases from J, leaving 8 bases between.

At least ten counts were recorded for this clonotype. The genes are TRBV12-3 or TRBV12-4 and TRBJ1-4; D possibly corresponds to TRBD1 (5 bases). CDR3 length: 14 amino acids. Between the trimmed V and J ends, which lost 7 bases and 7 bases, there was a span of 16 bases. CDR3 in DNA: TGTGCCAGCACCCTTCGGGGGGGGAGTGAAAAACTGTTTTTT. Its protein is CASTLRGGSEKLFF.

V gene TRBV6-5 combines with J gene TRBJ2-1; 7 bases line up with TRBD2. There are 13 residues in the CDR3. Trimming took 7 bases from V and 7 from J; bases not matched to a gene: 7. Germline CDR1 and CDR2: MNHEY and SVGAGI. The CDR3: CASNMGGSNEQFF. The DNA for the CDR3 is TGTGCCAGCAACATGGGGGGGTCGAATGAGCAGTTCTTC.

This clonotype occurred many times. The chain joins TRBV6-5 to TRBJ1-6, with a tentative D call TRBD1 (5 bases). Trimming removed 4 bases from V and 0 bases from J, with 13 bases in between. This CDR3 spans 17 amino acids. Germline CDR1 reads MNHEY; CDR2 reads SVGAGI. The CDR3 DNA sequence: TGTGCCAGCAGTTCCCTGCGACAGAGCTCCTATAATTCACCCCTCCACTTT. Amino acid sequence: CASSSLRQSSYNSPLHF.

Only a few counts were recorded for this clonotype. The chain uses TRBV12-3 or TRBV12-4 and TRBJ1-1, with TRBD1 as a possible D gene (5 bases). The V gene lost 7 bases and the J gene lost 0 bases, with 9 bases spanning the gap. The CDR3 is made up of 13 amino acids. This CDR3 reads CASTAGLNTEAFF. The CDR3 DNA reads TGTGCCAGCACTGCGGGGCTGAACACTGAAGCTTTCTTT.

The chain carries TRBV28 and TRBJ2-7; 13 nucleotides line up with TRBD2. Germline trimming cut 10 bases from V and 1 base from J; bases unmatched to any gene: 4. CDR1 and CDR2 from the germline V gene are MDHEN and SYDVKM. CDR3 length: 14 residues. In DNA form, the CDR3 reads TGTGCCACCGGACTAGCGGGGGATTCCTACGAGCAGTACTTC. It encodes CATGLAGDSYEQYF. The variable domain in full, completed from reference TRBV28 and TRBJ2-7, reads DVKVTQSSRYLVKRTGEKVFLECVQDMDHENMFWYRQDPGLGLRLIYFSYDVKMKEKGDIPEGYSVSREKKERFSLILESASTNQTSMYLCATGLAGDSYEQYFGPGTRLTVT.

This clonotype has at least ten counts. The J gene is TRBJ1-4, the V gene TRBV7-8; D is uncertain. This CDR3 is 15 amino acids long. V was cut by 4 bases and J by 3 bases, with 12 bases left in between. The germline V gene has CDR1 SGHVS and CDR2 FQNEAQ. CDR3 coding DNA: TGTGCCAGCAGCTCAGGACGCGGACCTAATGAAAAACTGTTTTTT. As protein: CASSSGRGPNEKLFF.

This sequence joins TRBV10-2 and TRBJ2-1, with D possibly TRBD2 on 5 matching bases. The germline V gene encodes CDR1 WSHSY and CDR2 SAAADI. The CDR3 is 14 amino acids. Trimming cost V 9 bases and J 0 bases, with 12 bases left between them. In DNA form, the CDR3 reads TGCGCCAGTCGACGGGGAAGCTCCTACAATGAGCAGTTCTTC. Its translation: CASRRGSSYNEQFF.

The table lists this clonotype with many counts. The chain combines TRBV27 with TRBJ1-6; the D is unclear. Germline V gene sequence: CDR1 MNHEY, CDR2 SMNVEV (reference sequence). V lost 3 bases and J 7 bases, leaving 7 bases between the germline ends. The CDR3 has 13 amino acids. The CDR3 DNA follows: TGTGCCAGCAGTTTTACCCTAAATTCACCCCTCCACTTT. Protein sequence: CASSFTLNSPLHF.

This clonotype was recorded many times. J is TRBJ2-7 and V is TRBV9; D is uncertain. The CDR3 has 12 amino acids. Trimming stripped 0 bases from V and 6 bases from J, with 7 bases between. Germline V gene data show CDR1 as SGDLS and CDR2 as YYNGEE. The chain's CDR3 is CASSVGVGEQYF. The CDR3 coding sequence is TGTGCCAGCAGCGTAGGGGTGGGCGAGCAGTACTTC.

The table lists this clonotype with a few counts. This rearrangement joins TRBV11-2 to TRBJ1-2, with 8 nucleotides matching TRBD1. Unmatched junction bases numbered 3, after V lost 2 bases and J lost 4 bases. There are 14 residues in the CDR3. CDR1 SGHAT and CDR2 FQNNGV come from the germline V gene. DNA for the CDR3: TGTGCCAGCAGCTTACAGGGGGCAGGCTATGGCTACACCTTC. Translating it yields CASSLQGAGYGYTF.

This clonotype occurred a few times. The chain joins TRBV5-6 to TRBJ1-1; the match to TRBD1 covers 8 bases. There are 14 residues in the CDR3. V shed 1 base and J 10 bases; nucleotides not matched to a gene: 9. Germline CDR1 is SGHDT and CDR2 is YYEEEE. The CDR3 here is CASSLITGDRGAFF. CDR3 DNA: TGTGCCAGCAGCTTGATCACTGGTGACAGGGGAGCTTTCTTT.

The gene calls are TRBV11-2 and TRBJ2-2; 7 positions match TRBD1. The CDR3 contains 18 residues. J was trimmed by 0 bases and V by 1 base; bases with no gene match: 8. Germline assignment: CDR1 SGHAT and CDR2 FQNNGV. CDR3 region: CASSLVGRTGSNTGELFF. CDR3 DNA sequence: TGTGCCAGCAGCTTAGTGGGAAGGACAGGATCGAACACCGGGGAGCTGTTTTTT.